These 28 T cell receptor beta chains share one sample of origin, sequenced in a study of blood T cell repertoires in COVID-19. Libraries were prepared by immunoSEQ multiplex PCR; TCRdb keeps only in-frame clonotypes and omits some of them. The table records 110,000 to 150,000 clones, under 90% of them present only once. The sample was peripheral blood. All receptors derive from a man in his 70s who had recovered from COVID-19.

The V call is TRBV5-1, the J call TRBJ2-1; the match to TRBD1 covers 11 bases. J gave up 6 bases and V 4 bases, and 6 bases lay outside the gene matches. The V gene's germline CDR1 is SGHRS and CDR2 YFSETQ. This CDR3 is built from 15 residues. Here the CDR3 DNA reads TGCGCCAGCAGCCTCTGGGGACAGGGGGGCAATGAGCAGTTCTTC. Encoded protein: CASSLWGQGGNEQFF.

The chain combines TRBV19 with TRBJ1-5, with D perhaps matching TRBD1 (6 bases). Germline loops: CDR1 LNHDA, CDR2 SQIVND (reference sequence). CDR3 length equals 15 residues. V was shortened by 1 base and J by 4 bases, with 11 bases between the two germline ends. The CDR3 coding sequence is TGTGCCAGTAGTATAGGCGCAGGGGAGAATCAGCCCCAGCATTTT. Residues: CASSIGAGENQPQHF.

CDR3: CASRTSISDTQYF. CDR3 nucleotide sequence: TGTGCCAGCAGGACTAGCATCTCAGATACGCAGTATTTT. The V and J genes are TRBV12-3 or TRBV12-4 and TRBJ2-3, with TRBD2 matching over 7 bases. V gave up 6 bases and J gave up 4 bases; unmatched junction bases: 4. This CDR3 comprises 13 residues.

V and J are TRBV7-6 and TRBJ2-3; TRBD1 matches 8 bases. Germline loops: CDR1 SGHVS, CDR2 FNYEAQ. CDR3 length equals 16 residues. With V trimmed by 4 bases and J by 6 bases, 12 bases remained unmatched. The CDR3, as DNA: TGTGCCAGCAGCTCTGGACAGGGAATCGCAGCGGATACGCAGTATTTT. Protein product: CASSSGQGIAADTQYF.

V and J are TRBV6-1 and TRBJ2-7, with D tentatively TRBD1 (5 bases). Trimming removed 7 bases from V and 3 bases from J, with 10 bases in between. The germline V gene has CDR1 MNHNS and CDR2 SASEGT. This CDR3 is 12 amino acids long. The CDR3 is CASMTEIYEQYF. The CDR3 bases are TGTGCCAGCATGACAGAGATCTACGAGCAGTACTTC.

The rearrangement uses TRBV29-1 and TRBJ2-2; D not certain. Germline lookup yields CDR1 SQVTM and CDR2 ANQGSEA. The ends were cut back, 3 bases at V and 6 bases at J, with 11 bases in the middle. This CDR3 spans 13 amino acids. The CDR3: CSVEYPVAGELFF. The DNA for the CDR3 is TGCAGCGTTGAGTATCCTGTCGCCGGGGAGCTGTTTTTT.

This clone has a single count. The chain carries TRBV19 and TRBJ1-2, with D uncertain. The CDR3 consists of 13 residues. The V end lost 7 bases, the J end lost 2 bases, and 11 bases lay between the germline ends. Germline V gene sequence: CDR1 LNHDA, CDR2 SQIVND (reference sequence). CDR3 region: CASTSQANYGYTF. The CDR3 DNA follows: TGTGCCAGTACCTCCCAAGCAAACTATGGCTACACCTTC.

This clone was observed a single time. The V call is TRBV7-9, the J call TRBJ2-7; a weak D match, TRBD1 (5 bases). The V gene lost 5 bases and the J gene lost 5 bases, with 16 bases spanning the gap. The CDR3 loop spans 14 amino acids. CDR1 and CDR2 from the germline V gene are SEHNR and FQNEAQ (reference sequence). The CDR3 bases are TGTGCCAGCAGCCGGCAGGGAAAACAGGACGAGCAGTACTTC. As protein: CASSRQGKQDEQYF.

This rearrangement joins TRBV10-3 to TRBJ1-1; TRBD1 matches at 8 bases. Germline V lookup: CDR1 ENHRY, CDR2 SYGVKD. The CDR3 loop spans 14 amino acids. Trimming cost V 6 bases and J 3 bases; bases outside gene matches: 6. The CDR3 is CAISQQTGDTEAFF. CDR3 DNA: TGTGCCATCAGCCAGCAGACAGGGGACACTGAAGCTTTCTTT.

The chain is built from TRBV2 and TRBJ2-7; D possibly corresponds to TRBD2 (5 bases). CDR3 size: 12 residues. Trimming took off 6 bases at V and 7 bases at J, with 13 bases between the two ends. Germline V lookup: CDR1 SNHLY, CDR2 FYNNEI. The CDR3 bases are TGTGCCAGCAGGAAAGACGGCGGGGAGCAGTACTTC. This encodes CASRKDGGEQYF.

V is TRBV5-4 and J is TRBJ2-5; 8 bases agree with TRBD2. V gave up 4 bases and J gave up 5 bases; unmatched junction bases: 1. CDR3 length: 12 residues. Germline V gene sequence: CDR1 SGHNT, CDR2 YYREEE (reference sequence). CDR3 DNA: TGTGCCAGCAGCCGCGGGGGGGAGACCCAGTACTTC. It encodes CASSRGGETQYF.

The rearrangement links TRBV5-4 to TRBJ2-3; TRBD2 agrees at 7 bases. In germline, CDR1 is SGHNT, CDR2 YYREEE (reference sequence). There are 15 residues in the CDR3. V lost 1 base to trimming and J lost 4 bases; unmatched junction nucleotides: 6. The CDR3 is CASSLFAGRADTQYF. CDR3 nucleotide sequence: TGTGCCAGCAGCTTGTTCGCGGGGAGGGCAGATACGCAGTATTTT.

The sample holds a few counts of this clone. The chain recombines TRBV4-1 with TRBJ2-7; TRBD2 matches 10 bases. From germline, CDR1 is MGHRA and CDR2 YSYEKL. The V gene end was trimmed by 0 bases and the J gene end by 3 bases; junction bases not matched to a gene: 5. The CDR3 is 16 residues long. The CDR3: CASSQDLAGVIYEQYF. The DNA for the CDR3 is TGCGCCAGCAGCCAAGATCTAGCGGGGGTGATCTACGAGCAGTACTTC.

This clone came up a few times. V usage is TRBV7-9 and J usage is TRBJ2-1; no clear D. The germline V gene encodes CDR1 SEHNR and CDR2 FQNEAQ (reference sequence). The CDR3 has 12 amino acids. V lost 2 bases to trimming and J lost 4 bases, with 3 bases between them. The CDR3 region is CASSLTYNEQFF. CDR3 coding DNA: TGTGCCAGCAGCTTAACTTACAATGAGCAGTTCTTC.

The V and J genes are TRBV2 and TRBJ2-2; 9 nucleotides line up with TRBD1. CDR1 and CDR2 from the germline V gene are SNHLY and FYNNEI. Trimming removed 7 bases from V and 10 bases from J; junction bases left unmatched: 7. CDR3 length: 13 residues. The CDR3 reads CASTGQGSSELFF. The CDR3 bases are TGTGCCAGCACGGGACAGGGTTCCTCGGAGCTGTTTTTT. Using reference TRBV2 and TRBJ2-2 for the parts outside the CDR3, the full variable domain is EPEVTQTPSHQVTQMGQEVILRCVPISNHLYFYWYRQILGQKVEFLVSFYNNEISEKSEIFDDQFSVERPDGSNFTLKIRSTKLEDSAMYFCASTGQGSSELFFGEGSRLTVL.

The chain joins TRBV4-1 to TRBJ2-4; D ambiguous. V was shortened by 0 bases and J by 8 bases, with 11 bases between the two germline ends. The CDR3 sequence is 14 residues long. CDR1 MGHRA and CDR2 YSYEKL come from the germline V gene. The CDR3 DNA follows: TGCGCCAGCAGCCAAGATCCGGGTGTAGACATTCAGTACTTC. Translated, it gives CASSQDPGVDIQYF.

The chain couples TRBV30 to TRBJ1-5, with D possibly matching TRBD1 (5 bases). This CDR3 spans 14 amino acids. Germline V gene data show CDR1 as GTSNPN and CDR2 as SVGIG (reference sequence). Trimming left V 1 base short and J 6 bases short, with 13 bases between. CDR3 DNA: TGTGCCTGGAGTGCAACCCCCGGGGGTCAGCCCCAGCATTTT. Its translation is CAWSATPGGQPQHF.

This clone was counted between two and nine times. The chain is built from TRBV12-2 and TRBJ1-1; the D segment call TRBD1 is taken from the table without a DNA check. TRBV12-2 is listed as a pseudogene. The CDR3 sequence is 15 residues long. CDR3 sequence: CASRSLQGADGEAFF. The CDR3 DNA follows: TGTGCAAGTCGCTCACTACAGGGGGCAGACGGTGAAGCTTTCTTT.

The chain uses TRBV14 and TRBJ2-1; 10 bases are shared with TRBD2. Germline V lookup: CDR1 SGHDN, CDR2 FVKESK. The V and J ends lost 3 bases and 6 bases, in that order; junction bases with no gene match: 11. The CDR3 has 17 residues. The CDR3 is CASSQGSLAGALNEQFF. DNA for the CDR3: TGTGCCAGCAGCCAGGGATCCCTAGCGGGAGCCCTCAATGAGCAGTTCTTC.

The chain joins TRBV19 to TRBJ2-1; the match to TRBD1 covers 8 bases. The CDR3 extends over 14 amino acids. Germline values: CDR1 LNHDA, CDR2 SQIVND (reference sequence). Trimming removed 6 bases from V and 9 bases from J; junction bases left unmatched: 10. DNA of the CDR3: TGTGCCAGTAGCCAACCCGGGACAGGAGGTGAGCAGTTCTTC. This gives the protein CASSQPGTGGEQFF.

The chain combines TRBV5-4 with TRBJ2-7; a weak D match, TRBD2 (5 bases). The CDR3 is 13 amino acids. The germline gives CDR1 SGHNT, CDR2 YYREEE (reference sequence). Trimming cost V 5 bases and J 0 bases, with 9 bases left between them. The CDR3 sequence is CASSPDSSYEQYF. In DNA form, the CDR3 reads TGTGCCAGCAGTCCGGACTCCTCCTACGAGCAGTACTTC. Full variable domain (remainder filled in from reference TRBV5-4 and TRBJ2-7): ETGVTQSPTHLIKTRGQQVTLRCSSQSGHNTVSWYQQALGQGPQFIFQYYREEENGRGNFPPRFSGLQFPNYSSELNVNALELDDSALYLCASSPDSSYEQYFGPGTRLTVT.

The V and J genes are TRBV18 and TRBJ1-2; TRBD1 might be the D (5 bases). Germline CDR1 and CDR2: KGHSH and LQKENI. This CDR3 contains 17 residues. The ends were cut back, 6 bases at V and 4 bases at J, with 24 bases in the middle. The CDR3 spells CASSMTSGQGDVYGYTF. The CDR3 coding sequence is TGTGCCAGCTCCATGACTTCCGGCCAGGGTGATGTCTATGGCTACACCTTC.

The chain links TRBV30 to TRBJ1-6; 10 positions agree with TRBD1. CDR3 size: 16 residues. Germline values: CDR1 GTSNPN, CDR2 SVGIG (reference sequence). The V segment lost 3 bases and the J segment 1 base; nucleotides outside the gene matches: 3. CDR3 sequence (DNA): TGTGCCTGGAGACGGGACAGGGGATCCTATAATTCACCCCTCCACTTT. Residues: CAWRRDRGSYNSPLHF.

The CDR3 bases are TGTGCCAGCAGTCCCCACAGCTATGCTAACTATGGCTACACCTTC. Its translation: CASSPHSYANYGYTF. The chain uses TRBV27 and TRBJ1-2; D is uncertain. Trimming removed 5 bases at V and 0 bases at J, with 13 bases between. This CDR3 has 15 amino acids. Germline CDR1 MNHEY, CDR2 SMNVEV (reference sequence).

The rearrangement links TRBV7-9 to TRBJ1-5; D remains unclear. Trimming stripped 5 bases from V and 4 bases from J, with 21 bases between. CDR3 size: 17 residues. Per germline, CDR1 SEHNR and CDR2 FQNEAQ (reference sequence). CDR3 sequence: CASSHGTAGTPNQPQHF. The CDR3 DNA reads as TGTGCCAGCAGCCACGGCACAGCGGGAACCCCAAATCAGCCCCAGCATTTT. Supplemented by reference TRBV7-9 and TRBJ1-5, the full variable domain reads DTGVSQNPRHKITKRGQNVTFRCDPISEHNRLYWYRQTLGQGPEFLTYFQNEAQLEKSRLLSDRFSAERPKGSFSTLEIQRTEQGDSAMYLCASSHGTAGTPNQPQHFGDGTRLSIL.

The chain joins TRBV5-6 to TRBJ1-2; tentatively, D is TRBD1 (6 bases). Germline lookup yields CDR1 SGHDT and CDR2 YYEEEE. With 4 bases removed from V and 4 bases from J, the gap between germline ends came to 14 bases. The CDR3 is 14 amino acids. Written as DNA, the CDR3 is TGTGCCAGCAGCGCAAGGGCAGGGGCCTATGGCTACACCTTC. The encoded protein is CASSARAGAYGYTF.

This sequence joins TRBV12-3 or TRBV12-4 and TRBJ1-1; 7 bases fit TRBD1. CDR3 length: 13 amino acids. After removal of 6 bases from V and 4 bases from J, the junction contained 5 bases not matched to a gene. CDR3 amino acids: CASRPQGPTEAFF. In DNA form, the CDR3 reads TGTGCCAGCAGACCACAGGGGCCCACTGAAGCTTTCTTT.

This rearrangement joins TRBV7-2 to TRBJ2-1, with a tentative D call TRBD2 (5 bases). V gave up 5 bases and J gave up 7 bases, with 12 bases separating them. This CDR3 has 13 residues. Germline V gene data show CDR1 as SGHTA and CDR2 as FQGNSA. CDR3 DNA sequence: TGTGCCAGCAGCCCCTACAGAGGGAATGAGCAGTTCTTC. Amino acids: CASSPYRGNEQFF.